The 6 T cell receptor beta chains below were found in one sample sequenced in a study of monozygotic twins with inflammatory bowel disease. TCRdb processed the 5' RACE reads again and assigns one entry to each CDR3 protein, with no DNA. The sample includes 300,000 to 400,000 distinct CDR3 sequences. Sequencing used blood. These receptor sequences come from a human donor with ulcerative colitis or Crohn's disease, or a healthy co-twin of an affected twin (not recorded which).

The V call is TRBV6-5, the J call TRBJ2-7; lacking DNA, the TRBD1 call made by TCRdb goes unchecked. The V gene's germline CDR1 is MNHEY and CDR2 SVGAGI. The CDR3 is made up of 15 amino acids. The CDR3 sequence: CASSFSDRGTYEQYF.

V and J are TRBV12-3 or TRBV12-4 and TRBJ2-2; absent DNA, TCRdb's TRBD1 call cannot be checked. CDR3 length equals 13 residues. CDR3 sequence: CASSLWGSGELFF.

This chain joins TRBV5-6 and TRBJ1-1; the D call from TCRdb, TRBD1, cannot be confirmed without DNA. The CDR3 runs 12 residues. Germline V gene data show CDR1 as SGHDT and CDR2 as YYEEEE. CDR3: CASSFSRGEAFF.

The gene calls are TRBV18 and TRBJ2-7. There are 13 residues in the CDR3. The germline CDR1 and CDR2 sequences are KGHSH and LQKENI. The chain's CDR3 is CASSPTSSYEQYF.

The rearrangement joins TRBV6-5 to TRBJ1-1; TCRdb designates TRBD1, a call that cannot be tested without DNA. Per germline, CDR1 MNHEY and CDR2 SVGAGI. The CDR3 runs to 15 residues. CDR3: CASSSSGGRNTEAFF.

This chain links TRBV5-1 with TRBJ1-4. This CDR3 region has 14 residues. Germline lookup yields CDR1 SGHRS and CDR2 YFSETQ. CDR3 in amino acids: CASSLGARDEKLFF.